This T cell receptor beta chain was documented in a study of cytomegalovirus exposure and HLA in healthy donors. The protocol was immunoSEQ multiplex PCR, while the TCRdb copy is restricted to in-frame clones and leaves out a portion. The repertoire holds 250,000 to 300,000 clones, with 90% as singletons. Specimen: PBMCs. The receptor's source is a woman aged 18-35 years in good health and CMV-seronegative.

The CDR3 DNA reads TGTGCCACCAGCAGAGATCAGGGCGGGGGGGCATACAATGAGCAGTTCTTC. The encoded protein is CATSRDQGGGAYNEQFF. V and J are TRBV15 and TRBJ2-1; 9 bases are a match to TRBD2. Germline V gene data show CDR1 as LNHNV and CDR2 as YYDKDF (reference sequence). The length of the CDR3 is 17 residues. V lost 0 bases, J lost 4 bases, and 7 bases stayed unmatched.